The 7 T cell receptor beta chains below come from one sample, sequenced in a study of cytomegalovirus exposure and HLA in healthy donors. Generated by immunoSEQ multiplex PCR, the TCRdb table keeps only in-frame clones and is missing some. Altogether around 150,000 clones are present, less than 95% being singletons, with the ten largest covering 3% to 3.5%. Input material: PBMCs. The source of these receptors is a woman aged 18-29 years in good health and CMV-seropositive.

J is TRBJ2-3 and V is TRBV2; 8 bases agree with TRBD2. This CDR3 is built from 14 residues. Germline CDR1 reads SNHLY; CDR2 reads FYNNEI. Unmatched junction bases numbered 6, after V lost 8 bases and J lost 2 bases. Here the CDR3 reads CASCRLAFTDTQYF. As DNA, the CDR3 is TGTGCCAGCTGCCGACTAGCGTTCACAGATACGCAGTATTTT. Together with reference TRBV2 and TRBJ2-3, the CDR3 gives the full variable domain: EPEVTQTPSHQVTQMGQEVILRCVPISNHLYFYWYRQILGQKVEFLVSFYNNEISEKSEIFDDQFSVERPDGSNFTLKIRSTKLEDSAMYFCASCRLAFTDTQYFGPGTRLTVL.

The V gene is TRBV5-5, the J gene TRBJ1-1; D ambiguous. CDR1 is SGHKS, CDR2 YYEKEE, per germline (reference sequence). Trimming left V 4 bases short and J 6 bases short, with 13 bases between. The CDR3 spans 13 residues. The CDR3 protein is CASSPNSGAEAFF. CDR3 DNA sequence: TGTGCCAGCAGCCCCAACTCGGGTGCTGAAGCTTTCTTT.

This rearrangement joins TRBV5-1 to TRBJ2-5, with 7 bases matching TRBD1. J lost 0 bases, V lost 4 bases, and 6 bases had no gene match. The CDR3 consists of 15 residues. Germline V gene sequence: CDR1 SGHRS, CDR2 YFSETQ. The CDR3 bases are TGCGCCAGCAGCCCTGACAGGGCCAACCAAGAGACCCAGTACTTC. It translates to CASSPDRANQETQYF.

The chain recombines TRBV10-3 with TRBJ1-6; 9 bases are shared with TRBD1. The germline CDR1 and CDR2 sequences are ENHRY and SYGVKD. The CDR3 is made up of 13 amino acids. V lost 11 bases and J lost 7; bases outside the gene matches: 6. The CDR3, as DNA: TGTGCCGTAAGGACAGGGGCGAATTCACCCCTCCACTTT. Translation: CAVRTGANSPLHF.

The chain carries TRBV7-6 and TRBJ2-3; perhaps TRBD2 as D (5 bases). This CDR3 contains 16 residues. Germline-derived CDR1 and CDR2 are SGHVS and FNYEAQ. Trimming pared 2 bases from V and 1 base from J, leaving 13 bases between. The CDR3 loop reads CASSLLGSAGTDTQYF. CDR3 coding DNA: TGTGCCAGCAGCTTATTAGGGAGTGCGGGCACAGATACGCAGTATTTT. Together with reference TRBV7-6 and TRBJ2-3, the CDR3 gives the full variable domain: GAGVSQSPRYKVTKRGQDVALRCDPISGHVSLYWYRQALGQGPEFLTYFNYEAQQDKSGLPNDRFSAERPEGSISTLTIQRTEQRDSAMYRCASSLLGSAGTDTQYFGPGTRLTVL.

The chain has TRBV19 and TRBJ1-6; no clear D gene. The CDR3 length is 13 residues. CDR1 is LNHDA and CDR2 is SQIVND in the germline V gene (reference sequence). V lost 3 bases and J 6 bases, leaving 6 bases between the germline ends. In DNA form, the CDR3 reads TGTGCCAGTAGTATCAATAGTAATTCACCCCTCCACTTT. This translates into CASSINSNSPLHF.

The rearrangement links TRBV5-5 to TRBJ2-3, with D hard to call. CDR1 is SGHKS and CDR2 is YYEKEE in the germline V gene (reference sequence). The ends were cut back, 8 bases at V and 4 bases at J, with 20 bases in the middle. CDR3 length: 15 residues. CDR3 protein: CARRLTKDAPDTQYF. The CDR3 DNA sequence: TGTGCCAGAAGACTTACGAAAGACGCCCCAGATACGCAGTATTTT.